The entry below describes one TCR beta chain. What it binds is not known. This sample was included in a study of Ad26.COV2.S vaccination and SARS-CoV-2 variants. Findings and limits, study-wide: Marked by substantial breadth, spike-specific CD8+ and CD4+ T cell responses were reportedly seen after vaccination.

The treatment is: around 19 received Ad26.COV2.S at low or high dose, single or two shots; about 5 received placebo; per-sample allocation not given. Specimen acquisition occurred on day 63 following the initial vaccine or placebo injection. Recruitment in Boston yielded a donor of adult age, 18-55 years. Its platform was an Ad26 vector, and its expressed antigen was Wuhan-strain SARS-CoV-2 spike. Clones were read by immunoSEQ multiplex PCR, and TCRdb kept only the in-frame ones, dropping some. The data show 240,000 or so clones, 70% to 90% seen once. V was clipped by 4 bases and J by 3 bases; unmatched bases: 7. CDR3 length: 15 amino acids. Germline CDR1 reads SGHTA; CDR2 reads FQGNSA.

The sample in question was peripheral blood, obtained in a trial of Ad26.COV2.S vaccine versus placebo. This TCR was recovered from a person between 18 and 60 years old who received the Ad26.COV2.S COVID-19 vaccine or a placebo. The J gene is TRBJ2-7, the V gene TRBV7-2, with 9 nucleotides matching TRBD1. DNA of the CDR3: TGTGCCAGCAGCTCCGTCTCGACAGGGGGCTACGAGCAGTACTTC. Translated: CASSSVSTGGYEQYF.